The sequence of this T cell receptor beta chain was determined in a study of CD8 T cells in ankylosing spondylitis. Ten or more counts support this clonotype. MiXCR was run by TCRdb on the 5' RACE reads, yielding one entry per CDR3 protein. The repertoire holds about 260,000 distinct CDR3 sequences, with approximately 24% as singletons. Trimming shortened V by 7 bases and J by 1 base, and 16 bases separated the two germline ends. CDR3 length equals 15 residues. CDR1 SEHNR and CDR2 FQNEAQ come from the germline V gene (reference sequence). This clonotype was sampled from a male donor with ankylosing spondylitis or in good health (not recorded which). The gene calls are TRBV7-9 and TRBJ1-1; D not resolved. The material sequenced was blood, either unsorted or a sorted T cell fraction (not recorded which). CDR3 amino acids: CASTTPILENTEAFF. As DNA, the CDR3 is TGTGCCAGCACCACTCCGATCCTTGAGAACACTGAAGCTTTCTTT.